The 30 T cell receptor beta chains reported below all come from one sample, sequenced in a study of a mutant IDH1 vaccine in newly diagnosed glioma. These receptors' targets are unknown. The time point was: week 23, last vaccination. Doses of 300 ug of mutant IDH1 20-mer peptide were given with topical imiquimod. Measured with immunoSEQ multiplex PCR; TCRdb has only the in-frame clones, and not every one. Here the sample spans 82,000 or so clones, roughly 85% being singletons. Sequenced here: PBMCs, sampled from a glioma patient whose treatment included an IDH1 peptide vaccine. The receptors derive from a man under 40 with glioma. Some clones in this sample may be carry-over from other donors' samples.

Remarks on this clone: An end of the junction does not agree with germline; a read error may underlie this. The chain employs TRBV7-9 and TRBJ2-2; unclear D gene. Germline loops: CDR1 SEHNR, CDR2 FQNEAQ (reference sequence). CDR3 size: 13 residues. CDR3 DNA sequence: TGTGCTAGCACAATGGTATACACCGGGGAGCTGTTTTTT. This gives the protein CASTMVYTGELFF. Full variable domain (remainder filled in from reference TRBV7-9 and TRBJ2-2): DTGVSQNPRHKITKRGQNVTFRCDPISEHNRLYWYRQTLGQGPEFLTYFQNEAQLEKSRLLSDRFSAERPKGSFSTLEIQRTEQGDSAMYLCASTMVYTGELFFGEGSRLTVL.

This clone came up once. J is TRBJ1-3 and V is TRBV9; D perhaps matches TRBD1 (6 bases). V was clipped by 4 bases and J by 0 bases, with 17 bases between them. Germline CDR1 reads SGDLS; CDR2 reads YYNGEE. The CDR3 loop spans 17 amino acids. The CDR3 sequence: CASSRGYAGSSGNTIYF. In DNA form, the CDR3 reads TGTGCCAGCAGCAGGGGGTACGCCGGGAGCTCTGGAAACACCATATATTTT. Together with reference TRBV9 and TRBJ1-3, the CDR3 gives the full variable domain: DSGVTQTPKHLITATGQRVTLRCSPRSGDLSVYWYQQSLDQGLQFLIQYYNGEERAKGNILERFSAQQFPDLHSELNLSSLELGDSALYFCASSRGYAGSSGNTIYFGEGSWLTVV.

CDR3 in amino acids: CASSPSGQGAFPKRGYTF. The CDR3 coding sequence is TGTGCCAGCAGTCCCTCTGGACAGGGGGCCTTCCCAAAGAGGGGCTACACCTTC. The chain has TRBV28 and TRBJ1-2; 11 bases map to TRBD1. CDR1 is MDHEN, CDR2 SYDVKM, per germline. The CDR3 has 18 amino acids. V shed 5 bases, J shed 8 bases, and the junction held 19 bases outside the gene matches.

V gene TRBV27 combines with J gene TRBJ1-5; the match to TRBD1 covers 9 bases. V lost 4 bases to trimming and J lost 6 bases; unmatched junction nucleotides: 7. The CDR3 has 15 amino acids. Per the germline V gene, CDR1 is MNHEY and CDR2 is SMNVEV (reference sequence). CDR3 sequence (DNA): TGTGCCAGCAGTTACACAGGGGGCTTGGGTCAGCCCCAGCATTTT. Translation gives CASSYTGGLGQPQHF.

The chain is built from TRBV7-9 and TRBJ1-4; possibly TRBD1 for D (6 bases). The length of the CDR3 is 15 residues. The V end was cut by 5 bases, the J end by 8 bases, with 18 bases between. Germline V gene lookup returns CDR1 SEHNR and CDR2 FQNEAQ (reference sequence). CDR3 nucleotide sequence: TGTGCCAGCAGCCCTACAGGGTTTATCGACGAAAAACTGTTTTTT. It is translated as CASSPTGFIDEKLFF.

The CDR3 loop reads CASSLKPGGTQYF. DNA of the CDR3: TGTGCCAGCAGCTTAAAACCGGGGGGTACGCAGTATTTT. This chain joins TRBV7-3 and TRBJ2-3, with 7 nucleotides matching TRBD2. Unmatched junction bases numbered 3, after V lost 1 base and J lost 8 bases. The CDR3 loop spans 13 amino acids. The V gene's germline CDR1 is SGHTA and CDR2 FQGTGA.

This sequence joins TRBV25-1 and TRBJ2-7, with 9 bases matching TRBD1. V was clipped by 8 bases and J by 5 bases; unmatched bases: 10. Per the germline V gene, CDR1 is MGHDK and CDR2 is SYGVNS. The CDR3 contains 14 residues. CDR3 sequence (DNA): TGTGCCAGCGAGCTGGGGACAGGGTCGAACGAGCAGTACTTC. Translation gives CASELGTGSNEQYF.

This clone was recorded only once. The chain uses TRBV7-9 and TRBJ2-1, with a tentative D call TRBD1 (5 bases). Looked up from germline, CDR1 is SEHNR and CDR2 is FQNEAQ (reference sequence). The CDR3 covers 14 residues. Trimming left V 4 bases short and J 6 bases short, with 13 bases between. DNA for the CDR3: TGTGCCAGCAGCTCAGGACAAGATGTCAATGAGCAGTTCTTC. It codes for CASSSGQDVNEQFF.

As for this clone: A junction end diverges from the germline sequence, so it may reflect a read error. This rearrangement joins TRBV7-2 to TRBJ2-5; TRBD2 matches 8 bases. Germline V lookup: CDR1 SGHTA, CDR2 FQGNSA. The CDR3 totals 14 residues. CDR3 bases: TGTGCCAGCAGCATAGCGGGGTGGCAAGAGACCCAGTACTTC. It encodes CASSIAGWQETQYF.

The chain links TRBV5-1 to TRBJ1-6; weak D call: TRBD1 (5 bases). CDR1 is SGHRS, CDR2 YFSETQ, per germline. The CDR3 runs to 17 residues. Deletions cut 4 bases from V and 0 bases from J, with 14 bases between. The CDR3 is CASSPTDRSSYNSPLHF. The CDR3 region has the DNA TGCGCCAGCAGCCCGACAGATCGGAGCTCCTATAATTCACCCCTCCACTTT.

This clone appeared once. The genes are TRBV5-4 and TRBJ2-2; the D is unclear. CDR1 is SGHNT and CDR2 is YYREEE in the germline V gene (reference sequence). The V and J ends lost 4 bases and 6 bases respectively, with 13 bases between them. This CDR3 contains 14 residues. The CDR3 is CASSPEVGSGELFF. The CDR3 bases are TGTGCCAGCAGCCCGGAAGTGGGTTCCGGGGAGCTGTTTTTT.

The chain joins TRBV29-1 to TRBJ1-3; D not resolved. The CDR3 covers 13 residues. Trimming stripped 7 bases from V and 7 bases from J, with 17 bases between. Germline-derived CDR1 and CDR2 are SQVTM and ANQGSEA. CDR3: CSAGLSSANTIYF. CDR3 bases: TGCAGCGCAGGCCTTTCCAGTGCCAACACCATATATTTT.

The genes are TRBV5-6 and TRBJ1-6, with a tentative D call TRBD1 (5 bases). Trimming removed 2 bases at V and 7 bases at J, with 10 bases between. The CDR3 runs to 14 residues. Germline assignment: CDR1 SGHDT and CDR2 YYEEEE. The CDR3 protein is CASSFREKNSPLHF. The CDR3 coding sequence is TGTGCCAGCAGCTTCAGGGAAAAAAATTCACCCCTCCACTTT.

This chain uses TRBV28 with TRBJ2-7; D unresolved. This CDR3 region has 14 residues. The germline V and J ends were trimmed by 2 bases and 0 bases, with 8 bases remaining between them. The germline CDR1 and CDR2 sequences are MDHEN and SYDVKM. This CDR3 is CASSLEQSSYEQYF. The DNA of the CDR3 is TGTGCCAGCAGTTTAGAACAGTCCTCCTACGAGCAGTACTTC. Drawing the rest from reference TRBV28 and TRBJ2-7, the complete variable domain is DVKVTQSSRYLVKRTGEKVFLECVQDMDHENMFWYRQDPGLGLRLIYFSYDVKMKEKGDIPEGYSVSREKKERFSLILESASTNQTSMYLCASSLEQSSYEQYFGPGTRLTVT.

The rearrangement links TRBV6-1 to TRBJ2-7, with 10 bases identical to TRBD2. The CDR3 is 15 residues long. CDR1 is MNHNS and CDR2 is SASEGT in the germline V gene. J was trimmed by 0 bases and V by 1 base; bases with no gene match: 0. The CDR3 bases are TGTGCCAGCAGTGAAGGACTAGCGGGCTCCTACGAGCAGTACTTC. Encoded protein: CASSEGLAGSYEQYF.

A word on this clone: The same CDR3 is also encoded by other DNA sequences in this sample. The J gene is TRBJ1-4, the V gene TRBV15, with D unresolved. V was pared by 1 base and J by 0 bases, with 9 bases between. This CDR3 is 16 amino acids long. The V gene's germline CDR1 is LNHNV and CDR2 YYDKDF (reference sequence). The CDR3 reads CATSRVRGSTNEKLFF. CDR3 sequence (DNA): TGTGCCACCAGCAGAGTACGAGGGTCAACTAATGAAAAACTGTTTTTT.

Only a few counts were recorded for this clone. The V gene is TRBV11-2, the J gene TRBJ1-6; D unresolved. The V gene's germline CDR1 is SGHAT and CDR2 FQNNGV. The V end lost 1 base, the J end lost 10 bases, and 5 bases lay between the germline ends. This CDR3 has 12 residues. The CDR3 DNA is TGTGCCAGCAGCTTAGGTGGCTCACCCCTCCACTTT. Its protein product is CASSLGGSPLHF.

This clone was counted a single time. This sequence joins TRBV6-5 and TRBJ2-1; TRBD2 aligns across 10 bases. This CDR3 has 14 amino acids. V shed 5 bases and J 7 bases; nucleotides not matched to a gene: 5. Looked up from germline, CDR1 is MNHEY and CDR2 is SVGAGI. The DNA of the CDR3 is TGTGCCAGCAGTACTAGCGGGGTGTATAATGAGCAGTTCTTC. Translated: CASSTSGVYNEQFF.

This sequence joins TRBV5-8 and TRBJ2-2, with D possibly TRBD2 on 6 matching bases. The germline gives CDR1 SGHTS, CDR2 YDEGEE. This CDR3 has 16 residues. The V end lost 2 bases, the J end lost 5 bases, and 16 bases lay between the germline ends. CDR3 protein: CASSFLAGTSTGELFF. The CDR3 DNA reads TGTGCCAGCAGCTTCCTTGCCGGGACTTCAACCGGGGAGCTGTTTTTT.

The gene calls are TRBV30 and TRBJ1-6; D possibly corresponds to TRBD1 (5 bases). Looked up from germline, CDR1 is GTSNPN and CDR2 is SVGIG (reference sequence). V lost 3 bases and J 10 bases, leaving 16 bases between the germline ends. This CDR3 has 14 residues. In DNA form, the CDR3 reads TGTGCCTGGAGCCCAGTAGCGGGGCGGTCACCCCTCCACTTT. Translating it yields CAWSPVAGRSPLHF.

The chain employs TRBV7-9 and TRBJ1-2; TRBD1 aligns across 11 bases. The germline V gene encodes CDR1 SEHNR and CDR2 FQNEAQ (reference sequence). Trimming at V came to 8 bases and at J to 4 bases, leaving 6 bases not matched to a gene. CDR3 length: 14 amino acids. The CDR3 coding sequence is TGTGCCAGCCGGGGACAGGGGGAAGGCTATGGCTACACCTTC. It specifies CASRGQGEGYGYTF. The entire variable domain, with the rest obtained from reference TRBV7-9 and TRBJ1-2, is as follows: DTGVSQNPRHKITKRGQNVTFRCDPISEHNRLYWYRQTLGQGPEFLTYFQNEAQLEKSRLLSDRFSAERPKGSFSTLEIQRTEQGDSAMYLCASRGQGEGYGYTFGSGTRLTVV.

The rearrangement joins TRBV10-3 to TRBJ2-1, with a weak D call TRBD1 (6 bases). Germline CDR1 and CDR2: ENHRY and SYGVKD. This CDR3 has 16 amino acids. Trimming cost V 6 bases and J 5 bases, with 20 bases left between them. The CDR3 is CAIRYDRSRGDNEQFF. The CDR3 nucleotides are TGTGCCATCAGATACGACAGGTCACGAGGGGACAATGAGCAGTTCTTC.

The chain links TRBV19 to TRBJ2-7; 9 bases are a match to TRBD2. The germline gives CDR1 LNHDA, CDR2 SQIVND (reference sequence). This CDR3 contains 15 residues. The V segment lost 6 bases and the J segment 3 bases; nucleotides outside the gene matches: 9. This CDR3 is CASRERTSEDYEQYF. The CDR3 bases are TGTGCCAGTAGGGAAAGGACTAGCGAGGACTACGAGCAGTACTTC.

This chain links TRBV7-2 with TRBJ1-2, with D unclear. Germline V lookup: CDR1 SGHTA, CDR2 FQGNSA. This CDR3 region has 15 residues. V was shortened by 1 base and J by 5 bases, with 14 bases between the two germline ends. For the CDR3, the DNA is TGTGCCAGCAGCTTAGGGGCGGGCGACCCTTATGGCTACACCTTC. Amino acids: CASSLGAGDPYGYTF.

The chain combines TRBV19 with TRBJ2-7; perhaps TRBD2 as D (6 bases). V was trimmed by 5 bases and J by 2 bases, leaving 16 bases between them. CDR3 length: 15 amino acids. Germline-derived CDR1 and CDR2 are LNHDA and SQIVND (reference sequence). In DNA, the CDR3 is TGTGCCAGTAGTCCCTCAAGCGGGTTCGCCTACGAGCAGTACTTC. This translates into CASSPSSGFAYEQYF.

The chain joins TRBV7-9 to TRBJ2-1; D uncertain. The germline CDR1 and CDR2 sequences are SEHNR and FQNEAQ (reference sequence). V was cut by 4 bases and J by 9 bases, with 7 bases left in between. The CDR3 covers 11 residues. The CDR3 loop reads CASSWGIEQFF. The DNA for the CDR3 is TGTGCCAGCAGCTGGGGTATTGAGCAGTTCTTC.

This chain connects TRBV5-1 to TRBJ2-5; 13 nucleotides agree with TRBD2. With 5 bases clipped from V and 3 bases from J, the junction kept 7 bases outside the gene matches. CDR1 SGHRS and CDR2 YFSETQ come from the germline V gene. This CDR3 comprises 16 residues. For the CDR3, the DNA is TGCGCCAGCAGTATCCTCGGACTAGCGGGAGAAGAGACCCAGTACTTC. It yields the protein CASSILGLAGEETQYF.

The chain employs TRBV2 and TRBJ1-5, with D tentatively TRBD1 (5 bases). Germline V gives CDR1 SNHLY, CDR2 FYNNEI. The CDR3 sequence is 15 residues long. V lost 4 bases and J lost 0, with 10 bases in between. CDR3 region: CASSGDRYSNQPQHF. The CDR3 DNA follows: TGTGCCAGCAGTGGGGACCGGTATAGCAATCAGCCCCAGCATTTT. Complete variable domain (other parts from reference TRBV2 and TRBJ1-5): EPEVTQTPSHQVTQMGQEVILRCVPISNHLYFYWYRQILGQKVEFLVSFYNNEISEKSEIFDDQFSVERPDGSNFTLKIRSTKLEDSAMYFCASSGDRYSNQPQHFGDGTRLSIL.

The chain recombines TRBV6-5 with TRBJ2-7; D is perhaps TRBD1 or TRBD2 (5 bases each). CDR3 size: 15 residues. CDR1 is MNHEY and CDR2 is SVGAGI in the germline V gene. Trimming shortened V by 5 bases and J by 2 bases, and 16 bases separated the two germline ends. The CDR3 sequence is CASSRDRDGAYEQYF. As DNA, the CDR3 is TGTGCCAGCAGTAGGGACCGGGACGGGGCCTACGAGCAGTACTTC.

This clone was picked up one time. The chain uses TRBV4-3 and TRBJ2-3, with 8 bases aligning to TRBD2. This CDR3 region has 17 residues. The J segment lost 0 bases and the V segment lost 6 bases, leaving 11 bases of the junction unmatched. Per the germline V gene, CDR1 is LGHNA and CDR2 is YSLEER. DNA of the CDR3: TGCGCCAGCAGTCTTACGGTAGCGGGGTCTAGCACAGATACGCAGTATTTT. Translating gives CASSLTVAGSSTDTQYF.